This TCR beta chain was captured in a study of T cell changes during pregnancy in multiple sclerosis. The table lists this clone with a count of one. Germline lookup yields CDR1 MNHEY and CDR2 SVGAGI. This CDR3 region has 14 residues. Trimming cost V 1 base and J 6 bases, with 13 bases left between them. This table comes from immunoSEQ multiplex PCR, and its TCRdb copy is limited to in-frame clones, with some not included. This table has over 65,000 clones, roughly 94% appearing once. This rearrangement joins TRBV6-5 to TRBJ2-7, with a weak D call TRBD1 (6 bases). The sequencing here drew on peripheral blood, taken in the third trimester of pregnancy. The TCR comes from a female donor with multiple sclerosis, enrolled in a pregnancy study. The CDR3 loop is CASSYFTGQVEQYF. The CDR3, as DNA: TGTGCCAGCAGTTACTTTACAGGGCAGGTCGAGCAGTACTTC.